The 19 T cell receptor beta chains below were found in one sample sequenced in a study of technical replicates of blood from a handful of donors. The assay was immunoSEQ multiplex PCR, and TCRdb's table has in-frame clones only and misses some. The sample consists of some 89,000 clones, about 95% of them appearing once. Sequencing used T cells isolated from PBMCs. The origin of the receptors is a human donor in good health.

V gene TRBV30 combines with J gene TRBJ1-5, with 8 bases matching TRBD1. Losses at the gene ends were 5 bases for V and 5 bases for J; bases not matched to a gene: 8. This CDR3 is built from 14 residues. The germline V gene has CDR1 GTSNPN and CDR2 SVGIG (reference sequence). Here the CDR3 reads CAWVSGTGHQPQHF. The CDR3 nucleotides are TGTGCCTGGGTATCCGGGACAGGTCATCAGCCCCAGCATTTT.

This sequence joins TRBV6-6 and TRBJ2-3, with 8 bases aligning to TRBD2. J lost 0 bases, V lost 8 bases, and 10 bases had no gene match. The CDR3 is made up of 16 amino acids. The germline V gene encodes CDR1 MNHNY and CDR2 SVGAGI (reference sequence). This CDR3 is CASRPFSGMSTDTQYF. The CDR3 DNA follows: TGTGCCAGCCGTCCTTTTAGCGGGATGAGCACAGATACGCAGTATTTT.

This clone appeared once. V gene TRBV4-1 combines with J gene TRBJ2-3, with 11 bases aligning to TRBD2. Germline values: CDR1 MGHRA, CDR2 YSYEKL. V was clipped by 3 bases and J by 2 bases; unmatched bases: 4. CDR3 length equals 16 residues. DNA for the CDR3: TGCGCCAGCAGCCAGGGGACTAGCGGTAACACAGATACGCAGTATTTT. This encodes CASSQGTSGNTDTQYF.

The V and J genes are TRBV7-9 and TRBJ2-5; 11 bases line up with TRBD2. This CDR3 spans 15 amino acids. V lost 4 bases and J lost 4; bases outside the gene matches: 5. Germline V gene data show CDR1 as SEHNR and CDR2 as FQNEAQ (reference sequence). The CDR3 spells CASSSGLAESETQYF. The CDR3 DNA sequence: TGTGCCAGCAGCTCGGGACTAGCGGAATCAGAGACCCAGTACTTC.

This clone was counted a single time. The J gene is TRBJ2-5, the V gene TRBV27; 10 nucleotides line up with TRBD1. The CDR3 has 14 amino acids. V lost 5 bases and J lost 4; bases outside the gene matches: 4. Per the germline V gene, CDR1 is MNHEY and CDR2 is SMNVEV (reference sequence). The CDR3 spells CASSHGTGAETQYF. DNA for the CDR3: TGTGCCAGCAGTCACGGGACAGGGGCAGAGACCCAGTACTTC.

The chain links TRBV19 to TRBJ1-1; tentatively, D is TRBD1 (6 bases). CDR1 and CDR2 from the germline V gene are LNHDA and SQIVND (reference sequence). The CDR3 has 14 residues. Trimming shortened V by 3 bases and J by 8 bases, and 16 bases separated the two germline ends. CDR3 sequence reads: CASSIGQGPREAFF. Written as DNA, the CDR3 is TGTGCCAGTAGTATCGGGCAGGGGCCCCGGGAAGCTTTCTTT.

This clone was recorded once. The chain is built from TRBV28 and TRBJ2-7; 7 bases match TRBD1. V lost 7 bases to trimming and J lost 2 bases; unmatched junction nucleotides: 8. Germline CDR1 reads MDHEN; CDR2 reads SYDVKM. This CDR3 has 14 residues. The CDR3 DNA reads TGTGCCAGCATAAAGCAGGGGGATCCCTACGAGCAGTACTTC. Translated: CASIKQGDPYEQYF.

Written as DNA, the CDR3 is TGTGCCAGCTCCCCCCGCGCATTGGAGATAGCGGGATCTCCGGGGTCCTACAATGAGCAGTTCTTC. Its translation: CASSPRALEIAGSPGSYNEQFF. V is TRBV18 and J is TRBJ2-1; TRBD2 agrees at 8 bases. Germline V lookup: CDR1 KGHSH, CDR2 LQKENI. CDR3 length equals 22 residues. V lost 6 bases and J lost 1; bases outside the gene matches: 26.

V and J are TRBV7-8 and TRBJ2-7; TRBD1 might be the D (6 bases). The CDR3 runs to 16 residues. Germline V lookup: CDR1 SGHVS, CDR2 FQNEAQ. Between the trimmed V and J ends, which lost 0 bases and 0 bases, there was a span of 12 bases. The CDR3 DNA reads TGTGCCAGCAGCTTAGCGGCAGGGGCTCCCTCCTACGAGCAGTACTTC. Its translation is CASSLAAGAPSYEQYF.

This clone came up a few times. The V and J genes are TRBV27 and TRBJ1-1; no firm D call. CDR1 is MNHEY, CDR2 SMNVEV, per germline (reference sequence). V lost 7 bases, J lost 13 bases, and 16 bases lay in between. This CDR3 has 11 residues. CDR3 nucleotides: TGTGCCAGCATGGATTTCTTCGCGGTTTTCTTT. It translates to CASMDFFAVFF.

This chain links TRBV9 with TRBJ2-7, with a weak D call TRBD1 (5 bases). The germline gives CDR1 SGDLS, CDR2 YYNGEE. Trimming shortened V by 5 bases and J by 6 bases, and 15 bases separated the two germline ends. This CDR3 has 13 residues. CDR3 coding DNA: TGTGCCAGCAGTCTCAGGGATCTGGCCGAGCAGTACTTC. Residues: CASSLRDLAEQYF.

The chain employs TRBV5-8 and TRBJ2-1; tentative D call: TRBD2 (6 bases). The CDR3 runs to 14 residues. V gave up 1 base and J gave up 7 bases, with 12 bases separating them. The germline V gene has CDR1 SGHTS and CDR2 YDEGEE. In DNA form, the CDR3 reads TGTGCCAGCAGCTTGAGGGTAGCGGATAATGAGCAGTTCTTC. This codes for CASSLRVADNEQFF.

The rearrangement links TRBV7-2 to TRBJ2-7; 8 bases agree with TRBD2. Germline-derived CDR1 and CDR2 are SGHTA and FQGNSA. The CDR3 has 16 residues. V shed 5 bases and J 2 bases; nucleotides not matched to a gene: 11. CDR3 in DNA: TGTGCCAGCAGCCCGACCCACGGGACTAGACCCTACGAGCAGTACTTC. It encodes CASSPTHGTRPYEQYF.

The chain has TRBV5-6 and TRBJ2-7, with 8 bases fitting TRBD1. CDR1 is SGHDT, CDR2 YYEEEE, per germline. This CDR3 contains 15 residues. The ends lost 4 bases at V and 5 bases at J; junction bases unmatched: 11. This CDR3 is CASSRTDREIHEQYF. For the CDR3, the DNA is TGTGCCAGCAGCCGAACGGACAGGGAGATACACGAGCAGTACTTC.

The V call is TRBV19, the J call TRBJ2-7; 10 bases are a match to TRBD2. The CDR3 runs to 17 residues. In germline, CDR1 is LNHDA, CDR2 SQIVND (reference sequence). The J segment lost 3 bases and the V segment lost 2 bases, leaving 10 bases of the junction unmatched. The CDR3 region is CASSISSGSFFNYEQYF. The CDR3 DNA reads TGTGCCAGTAGTATATCTAGCGGGAGTTTTTTCAACTACGAGCAGTACTTC.

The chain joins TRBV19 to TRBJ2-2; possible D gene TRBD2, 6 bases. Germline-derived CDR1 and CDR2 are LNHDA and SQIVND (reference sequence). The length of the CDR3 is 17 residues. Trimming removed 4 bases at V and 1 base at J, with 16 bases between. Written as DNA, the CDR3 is TGTGCCAGTAGTACCCGTTGGGGACTGATGAACACCGGGGAGCTGTTTTTT. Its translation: CASSTRWGLMNTGELFF.

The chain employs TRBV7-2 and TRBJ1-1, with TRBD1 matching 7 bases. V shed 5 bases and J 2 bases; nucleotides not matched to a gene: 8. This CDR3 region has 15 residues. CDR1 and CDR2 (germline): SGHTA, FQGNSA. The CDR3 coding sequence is TGTGCCAGCAGCGAAATAGGGACAGCTAACACTGAAGCTTTCTTT. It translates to CASSEIGTANTEAFF.

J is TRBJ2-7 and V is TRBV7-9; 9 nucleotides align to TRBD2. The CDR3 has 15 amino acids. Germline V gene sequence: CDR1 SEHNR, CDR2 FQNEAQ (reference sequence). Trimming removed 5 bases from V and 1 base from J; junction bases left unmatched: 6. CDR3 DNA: TGTGCCAGCAGCCCGAGGACTAGCGAATCCTACGAGCAGTACTTC. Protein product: CASSPRTSESYEQYF.

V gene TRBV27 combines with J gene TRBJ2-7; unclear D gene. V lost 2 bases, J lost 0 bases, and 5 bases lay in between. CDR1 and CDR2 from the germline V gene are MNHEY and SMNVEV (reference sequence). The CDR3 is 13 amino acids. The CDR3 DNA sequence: TGTGCCAGCAGTTTAGCGAACTCCTACGAGCAGTACTTC. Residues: CASSLANSYEQYF.